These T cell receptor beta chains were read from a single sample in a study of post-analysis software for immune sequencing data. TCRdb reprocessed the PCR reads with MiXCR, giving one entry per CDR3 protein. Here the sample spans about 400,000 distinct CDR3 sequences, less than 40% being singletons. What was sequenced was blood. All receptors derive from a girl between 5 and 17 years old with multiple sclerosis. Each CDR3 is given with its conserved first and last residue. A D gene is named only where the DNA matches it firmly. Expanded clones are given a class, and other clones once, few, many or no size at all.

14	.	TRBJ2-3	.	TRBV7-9	CASSLAGQPDTQYF	TGTGCCAGCTCTCTCGCGGGGCAGCCAGATACGCAGTATTTT
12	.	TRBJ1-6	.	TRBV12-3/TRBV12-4	CASSSPGAPLHF	TGTGCCAGCAGTTCCCCGGGGGCACCCCTCCACTTT
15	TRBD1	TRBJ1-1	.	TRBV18	CASSPPTGVNTEAFF	TGTGCCAGCTCACCCCCGACAGGGGTGAACACTGAAGCTTTCTTT
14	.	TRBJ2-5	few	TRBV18	CASSPPVSQETQYF	TGTGCCAGCTCACCACCCGTCAGCCAAGAGACCCAGTACTTC
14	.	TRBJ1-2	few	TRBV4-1	CASSQQGSNYGYTF	TGCGCCAGCAGCCAACAGGGATCCAACTATGGCTACACCTTC
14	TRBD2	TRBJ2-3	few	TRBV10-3	CAIRTSARGDTQYF	TGTGCCATCAGAACTAGCGCTCGAGGGGATACGCAGTATTTT
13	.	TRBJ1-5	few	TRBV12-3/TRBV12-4	CASRTQGRGPQHF	TGTGCCAGCCGCACTCAGGGTCGGGGGCCCCAGCATTTT
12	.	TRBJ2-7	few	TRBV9	CASEGTSNEQYF	TGTGCCAGCGAAGGGACGAGCAACGAGCAGTACTTC
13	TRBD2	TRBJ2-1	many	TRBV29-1	CSVGAGGPGWQFF	TGCAGCGTTGGAGCGGGGGGGCCGGGATGGCAGTTCTTC
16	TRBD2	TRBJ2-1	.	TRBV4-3	CASSQSAASGYNEQFF	TGCGCCAGCAGCCAATCGGCGGCTAGCGGTTACAATGAGCAGTTCTTC
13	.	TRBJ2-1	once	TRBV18	CASSPAQEGEQFF	TGTGCCAGCTCACCGGCGCAGGAGGGTGAGCAGTTCTTC
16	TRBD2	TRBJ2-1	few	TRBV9	CASSQTGTSSYNEQFF	TGTGCCAGCAGCCAAACCGGGACTAGCTCCTACAATGAGCAGTTCTTC
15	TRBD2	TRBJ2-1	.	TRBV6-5	CASSYSRLARNEQFF	TGTGCCAGCAGTTACTCGAGACTAGCGAGGAATGAGCAGTTCTTC
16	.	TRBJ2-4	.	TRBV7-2	CASSRAVPIAKNIQYF	TGTGCCAGCAGCCGAGCGGTACCTATAGCCAAAAACATTCAGTACTTC
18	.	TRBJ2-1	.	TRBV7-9	CASSPTYAGTSSYNEQFF	TGTGCCAGCAGCCCGACGTACGCGGGGACGAGCTCCTACAATGAGCAGTTCTTC
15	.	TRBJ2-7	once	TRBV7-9	CASSSSRDDLYEQYF	TGTGCCAGCAGCTCTTCCCGGGACGACCTGTACGAGCAGTACTTC
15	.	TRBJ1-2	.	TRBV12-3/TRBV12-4	CASSKMGQDNYGYIF	TGTGCCAGCAGTAAGATGGGGCAGGATAACTATGGCTACATCTTC
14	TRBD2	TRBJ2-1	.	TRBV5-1	CASSSGSGGHEQFF	TGCGCCAGCAGCTCGGGTAGCGGGGGCCATGAGCAGTTCTTC
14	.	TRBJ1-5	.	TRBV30	CAWNVPHSNQPQHF	TGTGCCTGGAATGTACCCCATAGCAATCAGCCCCAGCATTTT
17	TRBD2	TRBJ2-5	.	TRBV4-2	CASSRYGSGGDQETQYF	TGTGCCAGCAGCCGTTATGGCAGCGGGGGGGACCAAGAGACCCAGTACTTC
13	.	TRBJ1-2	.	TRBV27	CASSPTMNYGYTF	TGTGCCAGCAGCCCGACAATGAACTATGGCTACACCTTC
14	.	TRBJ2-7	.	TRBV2	CASSNPTGRGEQYF	TGTGCCAGCAGCAACCCTACAGGGAGGGGCGAGCAGTACTTC
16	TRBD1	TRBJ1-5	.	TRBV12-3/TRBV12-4	CASSVGPGQGRLPQHF	TGTGCCAGCAGTGTTGGGCCCGGACAGGGAAGATTGCCCCAGCATTTT
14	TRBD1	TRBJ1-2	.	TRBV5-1	CASSHGQGGYGYTF	TGCGCCAGCAGCCATGGACAGGGGGGCTATGGCTACACCTTC
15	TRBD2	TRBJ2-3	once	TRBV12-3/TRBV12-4	CASSPGGGRTDAQYF	TGTGCCAGCAGCCCGGGCGGGGGGAGGACAGATGCGCAGTATTTT
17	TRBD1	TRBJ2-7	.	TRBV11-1	CASSFGPRWDSSYEQYF	TGTGCCAGCAGCTTTGGCCCCCGATGGGACAGCTCCTACGAACAGTACTTC
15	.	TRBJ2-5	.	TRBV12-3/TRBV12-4	CASSFQGWVEETQYF	TGTGCCAGCAGTTTTCAGGGTTGGGTCGAAGAGACCCAGTACTTC
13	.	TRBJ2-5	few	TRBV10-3	CATGKESEETQYF	TGTGCCACCGGGAAAGAGTCAGAGGAGACCCAGTACTTC
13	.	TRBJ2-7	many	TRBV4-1	CASSQLGSYEQYF	TGCGCCAGCAGCCAACTAGGCTCCTACGAGCAGTACTTC
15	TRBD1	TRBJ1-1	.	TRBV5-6	CASSLDRGRFSEAFF	TGTGCCAGCAGCCTCGACAGGGGGCGGTTTTCAGAAGCTTTCTTT
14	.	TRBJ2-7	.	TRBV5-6	CASSWWGSSYEQYF	TGTGCCAGCAGCTGGTGGGGAAGCTCCTACGAGCAGTACTTC
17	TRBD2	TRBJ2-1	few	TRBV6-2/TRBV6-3	CASSYGLAGGYSDEQFF	TGTGCCAGCAGTTATGGACTAGCGGGGGGCTATAGTGATGAGCAGTTCTTC
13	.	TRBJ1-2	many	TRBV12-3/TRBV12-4	CASSGLLITGYTF	TGTGCCAGCAGTGGTCTACTCATCACCGGCTACACCTTC
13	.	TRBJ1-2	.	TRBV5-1	CAGSLGLAGGYTF	TGCGCCGGCAGCTTGGGATTGGCAGGGGGCTACACCTTC
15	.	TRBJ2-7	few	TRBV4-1	CASSQDALPGGEQYF	TGCGCCAGCAGCCAAGACGCCCTGCCAGGAGGCGAGCAGTACTTC
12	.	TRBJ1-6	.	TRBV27	CASNSINSPLHF	TGTGCCAGCAACTCTATTAATTCACCCCTCCACTTT
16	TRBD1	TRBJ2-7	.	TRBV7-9	CASSAKDRGPHYEQYF	TGTGCCAGCAGCGCAAAGGACAGGGGGCCACATTACGAGCAGTACTTC
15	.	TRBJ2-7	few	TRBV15	CATRRDGSQVYEQYF	TGTGCCACCAGAAGAGACGGGTCCCAAGTCTACGAGCAGTACTTC
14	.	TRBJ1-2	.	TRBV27	CASTPRQGLYGYTF	TGTGCCAGCACCCCGAGGCAGGGGCTCTATGGCTACACCTTC
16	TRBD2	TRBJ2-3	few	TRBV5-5	CASNLGTSGRIDTQYF	TGTGCCAGCAACTTGGGGACTAGCGGGCGGATAGATACGCAGTATTTT
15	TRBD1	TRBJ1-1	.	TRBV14	CASSPTLGTGTEAFF	TGTGCCAGCAGCCCTACCTTAGGGACAGGGACTGAAGCTTTCTTT
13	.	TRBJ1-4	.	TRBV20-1	CSARSDWQGKLFF	TGCAGTGCTAGATCGGACTGGCAGGGAAAACTGTTTTTT
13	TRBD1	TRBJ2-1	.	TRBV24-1	CATSSTGGNEQFF	TGTGCCACCAGTTCAACAGGGGGCAATGAGCAGTTCTTC
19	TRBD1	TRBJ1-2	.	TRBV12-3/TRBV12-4	CASSFWGRGALGPDYGYTF	TGTGCCAGCAGTTTTTGGGGCAGGGGGGCACTGGGGCCCGACTATGGCTACACCTTC
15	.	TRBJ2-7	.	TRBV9	CASSVGGGGPYEQYF	TGTGCCAGCAGCGTAGGAGGGGGAGGACCCTACGAGCAGTACTTC
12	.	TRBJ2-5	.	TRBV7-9	CASSSDHNEQYF	TGTGCCAGCAGCTCGGACCACAATGAGCAGTACTTC
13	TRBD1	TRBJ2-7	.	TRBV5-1	CASRVGTVREQYF	TGCGCCAGCCGAGTCGGGACAGTACGAGAGCAGTACTTC
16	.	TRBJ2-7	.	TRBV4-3	CASSQREAGALDEQYF	TGCGCCAGCAGCCAACGAGAGGCAGGGGCCTTGGACGAGCAGTACTTC
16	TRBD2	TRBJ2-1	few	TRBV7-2	CASSRSGGIINNEQFF	TGTGCCAGCAGCCGCTCCGGGGGGATAATCAACAATGAGCAGTTCTTC
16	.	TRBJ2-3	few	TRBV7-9	CASSSTGTIHTDTQYF	TGTGCCAGCAGCTCGACCGGGACAATCCACACAGATACGCAGTATTTT
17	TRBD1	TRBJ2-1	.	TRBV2	CASSVPGQVWTGNEQFF	TGTGCCAGCAGTGTCCCGGGACAGGTTTGGACGGGCAATGAGCAGTTCTTC
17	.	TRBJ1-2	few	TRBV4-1	CASSQDPRGALRYGYTF	TGCGCCAGCAGCCAAGACCCCAGGGGAGCGTTGAGATATGGCTACACCTTC
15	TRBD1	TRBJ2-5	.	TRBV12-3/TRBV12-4	CASSFNAGGEETQYF	TGTGCCAGCAGTTTTAACGCAGGGGGAGAAGAGACCCAGTACTTC
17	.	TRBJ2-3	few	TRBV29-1	CSVAPEGGGDRTDTQYF	TGCAGCGTTGCGCCTGAGGGCGGGGGCGATCGGACAGATACGCAGTATTTT
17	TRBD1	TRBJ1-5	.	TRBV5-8	CASSLGTGVNSNQPQHF	TGTGCCAGCAGCTTGGGAACAGGGGTGAATAGCAATCAGCCCCAGCATTTT
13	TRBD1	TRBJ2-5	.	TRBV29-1	CSVGGQGAIGQYF	TGCAGCGTTGGAGGACAGGGGGCTATTGGGCAGTACTTC
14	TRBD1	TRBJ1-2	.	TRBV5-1	CASSLSTGSYGYTF	TGCGCCAGCAGCTTGTCGACAGGGTCCTATGGCTACACCTTC
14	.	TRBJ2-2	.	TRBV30	CAWRAGTNTGELFF	TGTGCCTGGAGGGCAGGGACGAACACCGGGGAGCTGTTTTTT
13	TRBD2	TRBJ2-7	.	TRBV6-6	CASTQGGTYEQYF	TGTGCCAGCACCCAGGGAGGGACCTACGAGCAGTACTTC